These 27 T cell receptor beta chains originate from one sample sequenced in a study of cytomegalovirus exposure and HLA in healthy donors. The protocol was immunoSEQ multiplex PCR, while the TCRdb copy is restricted to in-frame clones and leaves out a portion. The sample has 250,000 to 350,000 clones, about nine tenths seen once. Sequenced input: PBMCs. The origin of the receptors is a young woman in good health and CMV-seropositive.

The J gene is TRBJ1-1, the V gene TRBV29-1, with TRBD1 matching over 9 bases. CDR3 length: 14 amino acids. The J segment lost 3 bases and the V segment lost 8 bases, leaving 10 bases of the junction unmatched. CDR1 is SQVTM, CDR2 ANQGSEA, per germline. The CDR3 region is CSTRTGAVHTEAFF. The CDR3 region has the DNA TGCAGCACACGGACAGGGGCCGTACACACTGAAGCTTTCTTT.

The V gene is TRBV4-3, the J gene TRBJ2-7, with D tentatively TRBD1 (5 bases). Germline CDR1 is LGHNA and CDR2 is YSLEER. Trimming removed 0 bases at V and 3 bases at J, with 9 bases between. The CDR3 sequence is 14 residues long. The CDR3 loop is CASSQEPGHYEQYF. The CDR3 DNA follows: TGCGCCAGCAGCCAAGAACCAGGGCACTACGAGCAGTACTTC.

The V and J genes are TRBV4-2 and TRBJ2-7; D may be TRBD2 (5 bases). Trimming cost V 2 bases and J 7 bases, with 15 bases left between them. The length of the CDR3 is 14 residues. Germline values: CDR1 LGHNA, CDR2 YNFKEQ. In nucleotides, the CDR3 is TGTGCCAGCAGCCAATGGGCCCCATCGGGAGAGCAGTACTTC. As protein: CASSQWAPSGEQYF.

The J gene is TRBJ2-1, the V gene TRBV13; 8 bases agree with TRBD2. Germline CDR1 is PRHDT and CDR2 is FYEKMQ (reference sequence). The CDR3 consists of 16 residues. Trimming took 0 bases from V and 8 from J; bases not matched to a gene: 9. DNA of the CDR3: TGTGCCAGCAGCTTAGGCCCCCTTTCGGGGGGGGATGAGCAGTTCTTC. Amino acid sequence: CASSLGPLSGGDEQFF.

The V gene is TRBV15, the J gene TRBJ2-5; no reliable D call. The CDR3 loop spans 15 amino acids. CDR1 LNHNV and CDR2 YYDKDF come from the germline V gene (reference sequence). The V end lost 0 bases, the J end lost 4 bases, and 12 bases lay between the germline ends. The CDR3 nucleotides read TGTGCCACCAGCAGAGAAGCAGGCAGAGGAGAGACCCAGTACTTC. Residues: CATSREAGRGETQYF.

The chain joins TRBV9 to TRBJ2-1; 7 nucleotides agree with TRBD1. J gave up 3 bases and V 3 bases, and 6 bases lay outside the gene matches. This CDR3 is 15 amino acids long. The germline gives CDR1 SGDLS, CDR2 YYNGEE. CDR3 sequence (DNA): TGTGCCAGCAGCGGAGGGGGACAGAACTACAATGAGCAGTTCTTC. Amino acids: CASSGGGQNYNEQFF.

This chain joins TRBV11-2 and TRBJ1-4; D uncertain. The CDR3 length is 13 residues. From germline, CDR1 is SGHAT and CDR2 FQNNGV. The V end was cut by 1 base, the J end by 4 bases, with 4 bases between. The CDR3 protein is CASSLGYNEKLFF. The CDR3 DNA is TGTGCCAGCAGCTTAGGGTATAATGAAAAACTGTTTTTT. The full variable domain, in which reference TRBV11-2 and TRBJ1-4 provide the parts outside the CDR3, is EAGVAQSPRYKIIEKRQSVAFWCNPISGHATLYWYQQILGQGPKLLIQFQNNGVVDDSQLPKDRFSAERLKGVDSTLKIQPAKLEDSAVYLCASSLGYNEKLFFGSGTQLSVL.

This clone was detected only once. The chain has TRBV7-6 and TRBJ2-2; D is unresolved. The CDR3 runs to 15 residues. V lost 1 base, J lost 0 bases, and 6 bases lay in between. Germline values: CDR1 SGHVS, CDR2 FNYEAQ. CDR3 residues: CASSLGSPNTGELFF. CDR3 in DNA: TGTGCCAGCAGCTTAGGCTCCCCGAACACCGGGGAGCTGTTTTTT. Combining the CDR3 with reference TRBV7-6 and TRBJ2-2 gives the whole variable domain GAGVSQSPRYKVTKRGQDVALRCDPISGHVSLYWYRQALGQGPEFLTYFNYEAQQDKSGLPNDRFSAERPEGSISTLTIQRTEQRDSAMYRCASSLGSPNTGELFFGEGSRLTVL.

The chain joins TRBV7-7 to TRBJ2-7, with 7 bases lining up with TRBD1. The V gene end was trimmed by 1 base and the J gene end by 5 bases; junction bases not matched to a gene: 8. This CDR3 has 15 residues. Germline CDR1 SSHAT, CDR2 FNYEAQ (reference sequence). Here the CDR3 reads CASSLGRGGENEQYF. As DNA, the CDR3 is TGTGCCAGCAGCTTAGGAAGAGGGGGCGAGAACGAGCAGTACTTC.

The J gene is TRBJ2-7, the V gene TRBV19; 11 nucleotides line up with TRBD1. CDR3 length: 15 residues. CDR1 and CDR2 (germline): LNHDA, SQIVND (reference sequence). Trimming removed 5 bases from V and 5 bases from J; junction bases left unmatched: 8. The DNA of the CDR3 is TGTGCCAGTAGTGCCCGGGACAGGGGGGGTGACGAGCAGTACTTC. This translates into CASSARDRGGDEQYF.

The chain couples TRBV2 to TRBJ2-7, with unresolved D. CDR1 and CDR2 (germline): SNHLY, FYNNEI. The CDR3 is 13 residues long. Trimming removed 7 bases from V and 1 base from J, with 11 bases in between. CDR3 loop: CASTMGPSYEQYF. CDR3 nucleotide sequence: TGTGCCAGCACGATGGGCCCGTCCTACGAGCAGTACTTC.

Worth noting for this clone: The same CDR3 is also encoded by other DNA sequences in this sample. The chain employs TRBV29-1 and TRBJ2-2; TRBD1 is a possible D gene (6 bases). Germline CDR1 and CDR2: SQVTM and ANQGSEA. The V gene lost 4 bases and the J gene lost 2 bases, with 8 bases spanning the gap. The CDR3 has 13 amino acids. CDR3 amino acids: CSVGRGNTGELFF. The CDR3 bases are TGCAGCGTTGGCAGGGGAAACACCGGGGAGCTGTTTTTT.

V is TRBV4-2 and J is TRBJ2-6, with TRBD2 matching over 11 bases. J gave up 2 bases and V 0 bases, and 3 bases lay outside the gene matches. The length of the CDR3 is 18 residues. Germline V gene data show CDR1 as LGHNA and CDR2 as YNFKEQ. The CDR3 bases are TGTGCCAGCAGCCAAGATTTTAGCGGGAGGGCTGGGGCCAACGTCCTGACTTTC. Translating gives CASSQDFSGRAGANVLTF.

The chain links TRBV28 to TRBJ1-4; 7 bases agree with TRBD1. The CDR3 is 16 amino acids. Germline lookup yields CDR1 MDHEN and CDR2 SYDVKM. V lost 3 bases and J lost 4; bases outside the gene matches: 8. The CDR3 DNA follows: TGTGCCAGCAGTTTCGACAGGGACACCCTTAATGAAAAACTGTTTTTT. This sequence encodes CASSFDRDTLNEKLFF.

The table lists this clone with a few counts. The rearrangement links TRBV6-5 to TRBJ2-3; TRBD1 might be the D (5 bases). This CDR3 has 15 residues. Germline lookup yields CDR1 MNHEY and CDR2 SVGAGI. V was clipped by 1 base and J by 1 base, with 9 bases between them. The CDR3 coding sequence is TGTGCCAGCAGTTACTGGGGCCGGGGCACAGATACGCAGTATTTT. Encoded protein: CASSYWGRGTDTQYF.

J is TRBJ1-2 and V is TRBV30, with a possible D match to TRBD1 (5 bases). The V end lost 2 bases, the J end lost 5 bases, and 12 bases lay between the germline ends. Germline CDR1 and CDR2: GTSNPN and SVGIG (reference sequence). The CDR3 sequence is 13 residues long. The CDR3 DNA reads as TGTGCCTGGAGTCGCGGGACGGAGTATGGCTACACCTTC. It translates to CAWSRGTEYGYTF.

The V and J genes are TRBV5-1 and TRBJ2-4; 10 nucleotides align to TRBD2. Germline-derived CDR1 and CDR2 are SGHRS and YFSETQ. The ends lost 5 bases at V and 8 bases at J; junction bases unmatched: 7. The CDR3 consists of 14 residues. This chain's CDR3 is CASSRSGGRDIQYF. DNA for the CDR3: TGCGCCAGCAGTCGTAGCGGGGGGAGAGACATTCAGTACTTC.

The V and J genes are TRBV7-3 and TRBJ2-3; 9 bases fit TRBD1. Per germline, CDR1 SGHTA and CDR2 FQGTGA. After removal of 5 bases from V and 4 bases from J, the junction contained 13 bases not matched to a gene. The CDR3 is 17 amino acids. CDR3 region: CASSPNHRGPGSDTQYF. The CDR3 nucleotides read TGTGCCAGCAGCCCAAACCACAGGGGGCCGGGTTCAGATACGCAGTATTTT.

CDR3 bases: TGTGCCAGCAGTTGGGTCAGGGCAACTAATGAAAAACTGTTTTTT. Translating it yields CASSWVRATNEKLFF. This chain links TRBV27 with TRBJ1-4; tentatively, D is TRBD1 (5 bases). Germline loops: CDR1 MNHEY, CDR2 SMNVEV (reference sequence). The CDR3 contains 15 residues. V was pared by 4 bases and J by 0 bases, with 9 bases between. The variable domain in full, with the rest retrieved from reference TRBV27 and TRBJ1-4, is EAQVTQNPRYLITVTGKKLTVTCSQNMNHEYMSWYRQDPGLGLRQIYYSMNVEVTDKGDVPEGYKVSRKEKRNFPLILESPSPNQTSLYFCASSWVRATNEKLFFGSGTQLSVL.

This chain uses TRBV5-1 with TRBJ2-1; TRBD1 agrees at 12 bases. The CDR3 is 15 residues long. Trimming at V came to 4 bases and at J to 8 bases, leaving 7 bases not matched to a gene. Germline CDR1 reads SGHRS; CDR2 reads YFSETQ. In DNA, the CDR3 is TGCGCCAGCAGCAGGGGACAGGGGGCGGCGGATGAGCAGTTCTTC. It yields the protein CASSRGQGAADEQFF.

V usage is TRBV2 and J usage is TRBJ2-1; D gene ambiguous. The ends were cut back, 6 bases at V and 7 bases at J, with 10 bases in the middle. The CDR3 length is 12 residues. Germline-derived CDR1 and CDR2 are SNHLY and FYNNEI. The CDR3 DNA reads TGTGCCAGCAGCCTCGGTGGGAATGAGCAGTTCTTC. It specifies CASSLGGNEQFF.

The chain carries TRBV11-2 and TRBJ2-1, with TRBD1 matching over 7 bases. The ends lost 4 bases at V and 7 bases at J; junction bases unmatched: 13. The CDR3 is made up of 16 amino acids. Germline loops: CDR1 SGHAT, CDR2 FQNNGV. The CDR3 reads CASSSSEDRFRNEQFF. The CDR3 nucleotides are TGTGCCAGCAGCTCATCAGAGGACAGGTTTCGGAATGAGCAGTTCTTC.

This sequence joins TRBV14 and TRBJ2-1, with 10 bases matching TRBD1. V was clipped by 4 bases and J by 3 bases; unmatched bases: 6. CDR1 is SGHDN and CDR2 is FVKESK in the germline V gene. This CDR3 is built from 16 residues. CDR3 coding DNA: TGTGCCAGCAGCCCAGGACAGGGGGTTTTCTACAATGAGCAGTTCTTC. It codes for CASSPGQGVFYNEQFF.

This rearrangement joins TRBV28 to TRBJ2-7, with 9 bases identical to TRBD2. The CDR3 extends over 15 amino acids. Trimming took 4 bases from V and 3 from J; bases not matched to a gene: 7. CDR1 and CDR2 (germline): MDHEN, SYDVKM. The CDR3 DNA follows: TGTGCCAGCAGTTCTAGCGGGACCGGAAGCTACGAGCAGTACTTC. It translates to CASSSSGTGSYEQYF.

The V and J genes are TRBV4-3 and TRBJ1-4; 7 bases map to TRBD1. The CDR3 totals 17 residues. CDR1 is LGHNA, CDR2 YSLEER, per germline. With V trimmed by 0 bases and J by 6 bases, 10 bases remained unmatched. CDR3 region: CASSQDFPRQGDEKLFF. The CDR3 DNA reads TGCGCCAGCAGCCAAGATTTCCCGAGACAGGGAGATGAAAAACTGTTTTTT.

This rearrangement joins TRBV19 to TRBJ2-1; TRBD2 might be the D (7 bases). The CDR3 consists of 14 residues. V lost 6 bases and J 5 bases, leaving 14 bases between the germline ends. Germline CDR1 reads LNHDA; CDR2 reads SQIVND (reference sequence). The CDR3 protein is CASRGGVRDNEQFF. The CDR3 DNA is TGTGCCAGTAGAGGGGGGGTTCGAGACAATGAGCAGTTCTTC.

The chain is built from TRBV27 and TRBJ2-7; the D gene is possibly TRBD2 (5 bases). V was shortened by 10 bases and J by 4 bases, with 23 bases between the two germline ends. Germline CDR1 is MNHEY and CDR2 is SMNVEV (reference sequence). This CDR3 is 15 amino acids long. The chain's CDR3 is CATMRRQTGKYEQYF. The CDR3 nucleotides read TGTGCCACCATGCGAAGGCAGACGGGAAAATACGAGCAGTACTTC.